One and the same sample provided the 31 T cell receptor beta chains below, sequenced in a study of cytomegalovirus exposure and HLA in healthy donors. A multiplex PCR was run with 60 Vbeta primers and 13 Jbeta primers. Profiling relied on immunoSEQ multiplex PCR, and the TCRdb table lists in-frame clones only, not all of them. The sample holds approximately 150,000 clones; under 80% are singletons and the top ten take about 13%. The sample was PBMCs. These receptors originate from a woman aged 45-60 years in good health and CMV-seropositive.

This chain links TRBV9 with TRBJ1-1; D ambiguous. This CDR3 is 15 amino acids long. With 0 bases removed from V and 0 bases from J, the gap between germline ends came to 9 bases. CDR1 and CDR2 (germline): SGDLS, YYNGEE. The CDR3 DNA reads TGTGCCAGCAGCGTAGTCGCAGACATGAACACTGAAGCTTTCTTT. Its translation: CASSVVADMNTEAFF.

The chain combines TRBV6-5 with TRBJ2-7; TRBD2 matches at 8 bases. Germline V gene lookup returns CDR1 MNHEY and CDR2 SVGAGI. The J segment lost 3 bases and the V segment lost 6 bases, leaving 10 bases of the junction unmatched. CDR3 length: 15 amino acids. In nucleotides, the CDR3 is TGTGCCAGCAGGTCGGGGGGGACCGTAGACTACGAGCAGTACTTC. Protein sequence: CASRSGGTVDYEQYF.

The CDR3 DNA follows: TGCGCCAGCAGCTTGGCCCAAGGGGCATCGAGGAATTCACCCCTCCACTTT. It yields the protein CASSLAQGASRNSPLHF. This chain connects TRBV5-1 to TRBJ1-6; D perhaps matches TRBD1 (5 bases). The CDR3 extends over 17 amino acids. V lost 0 bases and J lost 7, with 17 bases in between. Germline CDR1 is SGHRS and CDR2 is YFSETQ.

V is TRBV6-5 and J is TRBJ2-7; TRBD1 aligns across 9 bases. Germline V gene data show CDR1 as MNHEY and CDR2 as SVGAGI. Unmatched junction bases numbered 9, after V lost 4 bases and J lost 5 bases. CDR3 size: 15 residues. CDR3 nucleotides: TGTGCCAGCAGTTTTCAAGAGGACAGGGGTAACGAGCAGTACTTC. It codes for CASSFQEDRGNEQYF.

The chain employs TRBV6-1 and TRBJ2-3, with TRBD2 matching 8 bases. With V trimmed by 10 bases and J by 1 base, 10 bases remained unmatched. The CDR3 contains 15 residues. Germline values: CDR1 MNHNS, CDR2 SASEGT. CDR3 residues: CAIPSGGTGTDTQYF. CDR3 nucleotides: TGTGCCATCCCCTCGGGAGGGACTGGCACAGATACGCAGTATTTT.

V gene TRBV9 combines with J gene TRBJ2-2; 10 bases fit TRBD1. The germline CDR1 and CDR2 sequences are SGDLS and YYNGEE. J was trimmed by 4 bases and V by 3 bases; bases with no gene match: 6. The CDR3 totals 16 residues. DNA for the CDR3: TGTGCCAGCAGCGGTCGACAGGGGGCTACCACCGGGGAGCTGTTTTTT. This codes for CASSGRQGATTGELFF.

Concerning this clone: An end of the junction does not agree with germline; a read error may underlie this. This chain links TRBV7-9 with TRBJ1-4, with D possibly TRBD1 on 5 matching bases. The CDR3 consists of 15 residues. Looked up from germline, CDR1 is SEHNR and CDR2 is FQNEAQ (reference sequence). The chain's CDR3 is CSSSPRQPGSEKLFF. DNA for the CDR3: TGTTCCAGCAGCCCCCGACAGCCCGGCAGCGAAAAACTGTTTTTT. The whole variable domain, remainder taken from reference TRBV7-9 and TRBJ1-4, is DTGVSQNPRHKITKRGQNVTFRCDPISEHNRLYWYRQTLGQGPEFLTYFQNEAQLEKSRLLSDRFSAERPKGSFSTLEIQRTEQGDSAMYLCSSSPRQPGSEKLFFGSGTQLSVL.

This chain connects TRBV2 to TRBJ2-2, with unresolved D. V lost 3 bases, J lost 13 bases, and 6 bases lay in between. CDR1 is SNHLY, CDR2 FYNNEI, per germline. This CDR3 is 10 amino acids long. The CDR3 nucleotides are TGTGCCAGCAGTGATACAAGGCTGTTTTTT. This translates into CASSDTRLFF.

This chain connects TRBV6-1 to TRBJ2-2; the match to TRBD1 covers 9 bases. V gave up 6 bases and J gave up 5 bases; unmatched junction bases: 4. Germline V gene sequence: CDR1 MNHNS, CDR2 SASEGT. This CDR3 is built from 14 residues. The CDR3: CASSSGTGTGELFF. The CDR3 nucleotides are TGTGCCAGCAGCTCCGGGACAGGGACCGGGGAGCTGTTTTTT.

This chain joins TRBV15 and TRBJ1-4, with a weak D call TRBD1 (6 bases). V gave up 0 bases and J gave up 8 bases, with 19 bases separating them. CDR1 and CDR2 (germline): LNHNV, YYDKDF (reference sequence). This CDR3 spans 17 amino acids. CDR3 nucleotides: TGTGCCACCAGCAGAGATCGCCCAGGGGTACGGGAAGAAAAACTGTTTTTT. This encodes CATSRDRPGVREEKLFF. Variable domain in full (rest from reference TRBV15 and TRBJ1-4): DAMVIQNPRYQVTQFGKPVTLSCSQTLNHNVMYWYQQKSSQAPKLLFHYYDKDFNNEADTPDNFQSRRPNTSFCFLDIRSPGLGDTAMYLCATSRDRPGVREEKLFFGSGTQLSVL.

The genes are TRBV29-1 and TRBJ1-1, with TRBD1 as a possible D gene (5 bases). The V gene's germline CDR1 is SQVTM and CDR2 ANQGSEA. V lost 3 bases and J 1 base, leaving 9 bases between the germline ends. This CDR3 has 13 amino acids. The CDR3 nucleotides read TGCAGCGTTGACAGGGCTGGGAACACTGAAGCTTTCTTT. It encodes CSVDRAGNTEAFF.

This clone was picked up a small number of times. The chain joins TRBV27 to TRBJ2-1; 10 nucleotides align to TRBD1. Germline values: CDR1 MNHEY, CDR2 SMNVEV (reference sequence). This CDR3 comprises 14 residues. The ends lost 5 bases at V and 7 bases at J; junction bases unmatched: 5. The DNA for the CDR3 is TGTGCCAGCAGTCCCGGGACAGGGGTTAATGAGCAGTTCTTC. Its protein is CASSPGTGVNEQFF.

This clone was seen more than once but under ten times. The chain employs TRBV10-3 and TRBJ2-3; 15 bases align to TRBD2. CDR1 and CDR2 (germline): ENHRY, SYGVKD. The CDR3 extends over 16 amino acids. Trimming cost V 10 bases and J 0 bases; bases outside gene matches: 5. CDR3 loop: CATGTSGGTSTDTQYF. For the CDR3, the DNA is TGTGCCACTGGGACTAGCGGGGGGACTAGCACAGATACGCAGTATTTT.

The chain uses TRBV6-1 and TRBJ1-1; D is perhaps TRBD1 (6 bases). The germline V gene encodes CDR1 MNHNS and CDR2 SASEGT. The CDR3 runs to 14 residues. V lost 3 bases, J lost 3 bases, and 11 bases lay in between. CDR3 region: CASSEWGLDTEAFF. The CDR3 DNA follows: TGTGCCAGCAGTGAGTGGGGGCTCGACACTGAAGCTTTCTTT.

This chain connects TRBV28 to TRBJ2-7; 11 bases line up with TRBD2. This CDR3 comprises 15 residues. V gave up 4 bases and J gave up 4 bases; unmatched junction bases: 6. The germline V gene has CDR1 MDHEN and CDR2 SYDVKM. CDR3 sequence reads: CASSSTSGGLYEQYF. Written as DNA, the CDR3 is TGTGCCAGCAGTTCTACTAGCGGGGGTTTGTACGAGCAGTACTTC.

This chain connects TRBV18 to TRBJ1-5; no reliable D call. This CDR3 has 13 amino acids. The V end was cut by 3 bases, the J end by 5 bases, with 8 bases between. Looked up from germline, CDR1 is KGHSH and CDR2 is LQKENI. The CDR3 sequence is CASSPERDQPQHF. The CDR3 DNA reads as TGTGCCAGCTCACCCGAACGGGATCAGCCCCAGCATTTT.

The rearrangement links TRBV10-1 to TRBJ1-1, with 8 bases fitting TRBD1. V gave up 5 bases and J gave up 4 bases; unmatched junction bases: 3. The germline gives CDR1 WNHNN, CDR2 SYGVQD (reference sequence). This CDR3 comprises 13 residues. DNA of the CDR3: TGCGCCAGCAGTCAGGGGGCGTCCACTGAAGCTTTCTTT. This sequence encodes CASSQGASTEAFF.

The sample holds many counts of this clone. The chain combines TRBV19 with TRBJ2-7; 9 nucleotides align to TRBD1. Trimming cost V 4 bases and J 4 bases; bases outside gene matches: 8. In germline, CDR1 is LNHDA, CDR2 SQIVND (reference sequence). This CDR3 has 15 residues. As DNA, the CDR3 is TGTGCCAGTAGTAAAAGCGACAGGGGGAATTACGAGCAGTACTTC. It encodes CASSKSDRGNYEQYF.

J is TRBJ2-3 and V is TRBV7-9; 7 positions agree with TRBD2. After removal of 5 bases from V and 4 bases from J, the junction contained 9 bases not matched to a gene. CDR3 length: 15 amino acids. In germline, CDR1 is SEHNR, CDR2 FQNEAQ (reference sequence). CDR3 DNA sequence: TGTGCCAGCAGCCTGTCGGGGGGTTTTGCAGATACGCAGTATTTT. It codes for CASSLSGGFADTQYF.

V is TRBV6-1 and J is TRBJ1-2; the D is unclear. The CDR3 length is 13 residues. V was shortened by 7 bases and J by 0 bases, with 9 bases between the two germline ends. Germline V CDR1 and CDR2: MNHNS, SASEGT. CDR3 bases: TGTGCCAGCATACTCACTGCTAACTATGGCTACACCTTC. Translating gives CASILTANYGYTF.

In DNA, the CDR3 is TGCGCCAGCAACCCAGATACCTCCTACAATGAGCAGTTCTTC. Translating it yields CASNPDTSYNEQFF. This chain joins TRBV5-1 and TRBJ2-1, with D unclear. Trimming pared 6 bases from V and 0 bases from J, leaving 10 bases between. CDR1 is SGHRS and CDR2 is YFSETQ in the germline V gene. The length of the CDR3 is 14 residues.

The genes are TRBV11-3 and TRBJ2-2; 15 nucleotides agree with TRBD2. There are 17 residues in the CDR3. Germline V gene data show CDR1 as SGHNT and CDR2 as YENEEA. V was pared by 3 bases and J by 5 bases, with 4 bases of the junction left unmatched. CDR3 DNA: TGTGCCAGCAGCTTCTGGACTAGCGGGGGGGCTACCGGGGAGCTGTTTTTT. Translated, it gives CASSFWTSGGATGELFF.

V and J are TRBV13 and TRBJ1-1; 9 nucleotides agree with TRBD1. The CDR3 has 14 residues. CDR1 and CDR2 (germline): PRHDT, FYEKMQ (reference sequence). The junction had 5 bases not matched to a gene; V was cut back by 6 bases and J by 3 bases. As DNA, the CDR3 is TGTGCCAGCAGGTACAGGGGGCGCGACACTGAAGCTTTCTTT. Its translation is CASRYRGRDTEAFF. The whole variable domain, filled in from reference TRBV13 and TRBJ1-1, reads AAGVIQSPRHLIKEKRETATLKCYPIPRHDTVYWYQQGPGQDPQFLISFYEKMQSDKGSIPDRFSAQQFSDYHSELNMSSLELGDSALYFCASRYRGRDTEAFFGQGTRLTVV.

This chain joins TRBV6-1 and TRBJ2-6, with D maybe TRBD2 (7 bases). V lost 4 bases, J lost 3 bases, and 19 bases lay in between. The germline CDR1 and CDR2 sequences are MNHNS and SASEGT. The CDR3 sequence is 18 residues long. CDR3 sequence (DNA): TGTGCCAGCAGTGGGGATAGGGGGGGACCTGGTGGGGCCAACGTCCTGACTTTC. Translating gives CASSGDRGGPGGANVLTF.

This chain connects TRBV7-9 to TRBJ2-7; 8 bases align to TRBD1. CDR1 is SEHNR, CDR2 FQNEAQ, per germline (reference sequence). This CDR3 is built from 14 residues. With V trimmed by 5 bases and J by 6 bases, 9 bases remained unmatched. CDR3 protein: CASSPRTGTLEQYF. DNA for the CDR3: TGTGCCAGCAGCCCAAGGACAGGGACCCTCGAGCAGTACTTC.

This clone has only a few counts. The rearrangement uses TRBV2 and TRBJ2-1; D may be TRBD1 (5 bases). The V gene's germline CDR1 is SNHLY and CDR2 FYNNEI. CDR3 size: 12 residues. V shed 6 bases and J shed 9 bases, with 12 bases lying between them. The CDR3 nucleotides read TGTGCCAGCAGCGGTCAGGGTATTGAGCAGTTCTTC. It is translated as CASSGQGIEQFF.

The genes are TRBV15 and TRBJ1-1; D gene ambiguous. V lost 6 bases, J lost 3 bases, and 11 bases lay in between. This CDR3 is 13 amino acids long. Germline CDR1 is LNHNV and CDR2 is YYDKDF (reference sequence). The CDR3 DNA sequence: TGTGCCACCAGGAGAACCGGGGACACTGAAGCTTTCTTT. This translates into CATRRTGDTEAFF. Full variable domain (rest looked up from reference TRBV15 and TRBJ1-1): DAMVIQNPRYQVTQFGKPVTLSCSQTLNHNVMYWYQQKSSQAPKLLFHYYDKDFNNEADTPDNFQSRRPNTSFCFLDIRSPGLGDTAMYLCATRRTGDTEAFFGQGTRLTVV.

CDR3 loop: CASNPRTGASNTEAFF. CDR3 nucleotides: TGTGCCAGCAACCCCCGGACAGGGGCCTCGAACACTGAAGCTTTCTTT. The chain joins TRBV2 to TRBJ1-1; 9 positions agree with TRBD1. The V segment lost 7 bases and the J segment 1 base; nucleotides outside the gene matches: 10. The CDR3 loop spans 16 amino acids. Germline lookup yields CDR1 SNHLY and CDR2 FYNNEI. Variable domain in full (rest from reference TRBV2 and TRBJ1-1): EPEVTQTPSHQVTQMGQEVILRCVPISNHLYFYWYRQILGQKVEFLVSFYNNEISEKSEIFDDQFSVERPDGSNFTLKIRSTKLEDSAMYFCASNPRTGASNTEAFFGQGTRLTVV.

The V and J genes are TRBV21-1 and TRBJ1-6. TRBV21-1 is listed as a pseudogene. This CDR3 is 15 amino acids long. In nucleotides, the CDR3 is TGTGCCAGCAAAGGGGGGGTGGGCCCCAATTCACCCCTCCACTTT. Amino acid sequence: CASKGGVGPNSPLHF.

This clone appeared once. The chain carries TRBV7-3 and TRBJ2-5; a weak D match, TRBD2 (6 bases). CDR1 is SGHTA, CDR2 FQGTGA, per germline. Between the trimmed V and J ends, which lost 5 bases and 5 bases, there was a span of 15 bases. The CDR3 length is 14 residues. CDR3 nucleotides: TGTGCCAGCAGCCCAACGGCGGGGCTCGAGACCCAGTACTTC. Translation gives CASSPTAGLETQYF.

This clone was observed a single time. This chain links TRBV5-1 with TRBJ1-2; 9 bases line up with TRBD1. CDR1 is SGHRS, CDR2 YFSETQ, per germline. The CDR3 has 15 residues. V lost 4 bases, J lost 7 bases, and 11 bases stayed unmatched. CDR3 loop: CASSLRDRELGGYTF. The CDR3 DNA follows: TGCGCCAGCAGCCTACGGGACAGGGAGTTGGGTGGCTACACCTTC.